A single sample gave rise to the 23 T cell receptor beta chains below, sequenced in a study of T-cell memory formation after mild COVID-19. TCRdb passed the 5' RACE reads through MiXCR, listing each CDR3 protein once. The sample has a few hundred thousand distinct CDR3 sequences; 13% to 15% are singletons. The sequencing sample was made of PBMCs or a T cell subset sorted from them (not recorded which). All receptors derive from a man between 18 and 35 years old who had mild COVID-19 (a few samples of this study predate the infection). Cell type and time point are not known.

The chain joins TRBV11-2 to TRBJ2-3; D might be TRBD1 (6 bases). Germline CDR1 is SGHAT and CDR2 is FQNNGV. The CDR3 consists of 15 residues. Trimming shortened V by 3 bases and J by 2 bases, and 12 bases separated the two germline ends. CDR3 in DNA: TGTGCCAGCAGCTTGGGGGCTTACCCCACAGATACGCAGTATTTT. As protein: CASSLGAYPTDTQYF.

This chain uses TRBV10-3 with TRBJ2-3, with 9 nucleotides matching TRBD2. This CDR3 is 16 amino acids long. Germline V gives CDR1 ENHRY, CDR2 SYGVKD. V shed 7 bases and J 6 bases; nucleotides not matched to a gene: 14. This CDR3 reads CAITMTSGGPNDTQYF. DNA of the CDR3: TGTGCCATCACCATGACTAGCGGAGGACCTAATGATACGCAGTATTTT.

In this sample, this clonotype turned up many times. This chain connects TRBV6-5 to TRBJ1-1; no reliable D call. The V gene's germline CDR1 is MNHEY and CDR2 SVGAGI. The CDR3 is 13 amino acids. V was clipped by 2 bases and J by 0 bases, with 4 bases between them. The CDR3: CASSYRVNTEAFF. The CDR3 DNA reads TGTGCCAGCAGTTACCGGGTGAACACTGAAGCTTTCTTT.

This clonotype was observed once. The J gene is TRBJ2-2, the V gene TRBV12-3 or TRBV12-4, with D possibly being TRBD1 (5 bases). Trimming stripped 5 bases from V and 8 bases from J, with 6 bases between. The CDR3 has 11 residues. CDR3 sequence: CASSDRGELFF. The CDR3 coding sequence is TGTGCCAGCAGTGACAGAGGGGAGCTGTTTTTT.

The rearrangement uses TRBV29-1 and TRBJ2-7, with unresolved D. Deletions cut 7 bases from V and 3 bases from J, with 7 bases between. CDR1 is SQVTM, CDR2 ANQGSEA, per germline. The CDR3 sequence is 10 residues long. In DNA form, the CDR3 reads TGCAGCGCTGGGGACTACGAGCAGTACTTC. Amino acid sequence: CSAGDYEQYF.

The chain is built from TRBV29-1 and TRBJ2-1; D is possibly TRBD2 (6 bases). Deletions cut 3 bases from V and 5 bases from J, with 11 bases between. Germline-derived CDR1 and CDR2 are SQVTM and ANQGSEA. This CDR3 has 13 amino acids. CDR3 sequence: CSVEEGLNNEQFF. CDR3 coding DNA: TGCAGCGTTGAGGAGGGTCTTAACAATGAGCAGTTCTTC.

The J gene is TRBJ2-2, the V gene TRBV11-2, with D tentatively TRBD2 (5 bases). V lost 5 bases and J lost 1, with 17 bases in between. The length of the CDR3 is 17 residues. The germline gives CDR1 SGHAT, CDR2 FQNNGV. In DNA form, the CDR3 reads TGTGCCAGCAGCCATCGAGTCGGAGGAATGAACACCGGGGAGCTGTTTTTT. It specifies CASSHRVGGMNTGELFF.

The sample holds a few counts of this clonotype. V and J are TRBV4-3 and TRBJ1-5; maybe TRBD1 (5 bases). Germline V gene sequence: CDR1 LGHNA, CDR2 YSLEER. Trimming cost V 1 base and J 4 bases, with 17 bases left between them. The CDR3 spans 17 residues. The CDR3 DNA sequence: TGCGCCAGCAGCCAAGGGGGGGAAGGGCCGCCGAATCAGCCCCAGCATTTT. It specifies CASSQGGEGPPNQPQHF.

V usage is TRBV12-3 or TRBV12-4 and J usage is TRBJ1-1; D remains ambiguous. This CDR3 is built from 13 residues. V was trimmed by 11 bases and J by 5 bases, leaving 18 bases between them. CDR3 DNA: TGTGCCTGCTTGTGGGTTCCCAGGACTGAAGCTTTCTTT. Its protein product is CACLWVPRTEAFF.

In its sample, this clonotype was seen a few times. The rearrangement links TRBV5-5 to TRBJ1-6; perhaps TRBD1 as D (6 bases). The CDR3 extends over 14 amino acids. The V end was cut by 4 bases, the J end by 8 bases, with 13 bases between. Germline V gene data show CDR1 as SGHKS and CDR2 as YYEKEE (reference sequence). DNA of the CDR3: TGTGCCAGCAGCCTCAGGGGATTTGATTCACCCCTCCACTTT. Protein sequence: CASSLRGFDSPLHF.

This clonotype has at least ten counts. The chain is built from TRBV12-3 or TRBV12-4 and TRBJ1-1; D unresolved. The V end lost 8 bases, the J end lost 6 bases, and 10 bases lay between the germline ends. The CDR3 is 11 amino acids. Here the CDR3 reads CASARGAEAFF. The CDR3 DNA follows: TGTGCCAGCGCCCGTGGAGCTGAAGCTTTCTTT.

The V call is TRBV20-1, the J call TRBJ1-5; D is undetermined. This CDR3 region has 12 residues. The germline V gene encodes CDR1 DFQATT and CDR2 SNEGSKA (reference sequence). V was shortened by 6 bases and J by 3 bases, with 9 bases between the two germline ends. The DNA for the CDR3 is TGCAGTGCCACCCGGGACAATCAGCCCCAGCATTTT. It encodes CSATRDNQPQHF.

This clonotype was detected many times. V gene TRBV5-1 combines with J gene TRBJ1-1, with a possible D match to TRBD1 (5 bases). V was trimmed by 4 bases and J by 0 bases, leaving 10 bases between them. The germline V gene has CDR1 SGHRS and CDR2 YFSETQ. This CDR3 region has 14 residues. The CDR3 protein is CASSPGTVNTEAFF. CDR3 DNA: TGCGCCAGCAGCCCCGGGACGGTGAACACTGAAGCTTTCTTT.

In its sample, this clonotype was seen a few times. The V gene is TRBV5-5, the J gene TRBJ2-7, with D perhaps matching TRBD2 (6 bases). Germline-derived CDR1 and CDR2 are SGHKS and YYEKEE (reference sequence). V was shortened by 1 base and J by 6 bases, with 8 bases between the two germline ends. The CDR3 is 12 amino acids. The CDR3 bases are TGTGCCAGCAGCTTGCTGGGGGGCGAGCAGTACGTC. Residues: CASSLLGGEQYV.

The rearrangement joins TRBV9 to TRBJ2-7, with 8 bases fitting TRBD1. The V gene end was trimmed by 1 base and the J gene end by 3 bases; junction bases not matched to a gene: 6. The CDR3 consists of 15 residues. Germline lookup yields CDR1 SGDLS and CDR2 YYNGEE. The CDR3 bases are TGTGCCAGCAGCGTAACCGGGACAGGAGACTACGAGCAGTACTTC. As protein: CASSVTGTGDYEQYF.

The rearrangement links TRBV5-1 to TRBJ2-2; no reliable D call. The CDR3 length is 17 residues. The V gene's germline CDR1 is SGHRS and CDR2 YFSETQ. The V and J ends lost 4 bases and 2 bases respectively, with 18 bases between them. CDR3 coding DNA: TGCGCCAGCAGCATAACTCTTAGGACCCTAAACACCGGGGAGCTGTTTTTT. Amino acids: CASSITLRTLNTGELFF.

The gene calls are TRBV27 and TRBJ2-4; maybe TRBD2 (5 bases). CDR3 length equals 14 residues. Germline assignment: CDR1 MNHEY and CDR2 SMNVEV (reference sequence). V was shortened by 5 bases and J by 10 bases, with 18 bases between the two germline ends. The CDR3 region has the DNA TGTGCCAGCAGTCCTCGGAGTGGCCGGGAAATTCAGTACTTC. Its protein is CASSPRSGREIQYF.

As DNA, the CDR3 is TGTGCCAGCAGCCAGGAGCGGACGGTTAAAGAGACCCAGTACTTC. Residues: CASSQERTVKETQYF. The rearrangement joins TRBV4-2 to TRBJ2-5, with a possible D match to TRBD2 (5 bases). CDR1 is LGHNA and CDR2 is YNFKEQ in the germline V gene. This CDR3 comprises 15 residues. V was cut by 3 bases and J by 3 bases, with 14 bases left in between.

The V call is TRBV7-8, the J call TRBJ2-3; 7 bases align to TRBD2. The CDR3 spans 16 residues. Germline loops: CDR1 SGHVS, CDR2 FQNEAQ. V dropped 1 base and J dropped 7; count of bases not matched to a gene: 11. The CDR3 DNA reads as TGTGCCAGCAGCTTAGGGGAGGGTACGAGCATACATACGCAGTATTTT. It encodes CASSLGEGTSIHTQYF.

There are many counts of this clonotype. This chain uses TRBV7-2 with TRBJ2-3, with 12 positions matching TRBD2. V lost 1 base to trimming and J lost 6 bases; unmatched junction nucleotides: 5. This CDR3 has 16 residues. Germline V lookup: CDR1 SGHTA, CDR2 FQGNSA. CDR3 residues: CASSLGLAGGIDTQYF. CDR3 nucleotides: TGTGCCAGCAGCTTAGGGCTAGCGGGGGGGATTGATACGCAGTATTTT.

This clonotype was detected only a few times. The rearrangement uses TRBV6-1 and TRBJ2-2, with TRBD2 identical over 14 bases. V shed 5 bases and J 3 bases; nucleotides not matched to a gene: 8. The CDR3 spans 18 residues. Germline V lookup: CDR1 MNHNS, CDR2 SASEGT. CDR3 sequence (DNA): TGTGCCAGCAGTCGAGTGACTAGCGGGGGGGCCGACACCGGGGAGCTGTTTTTT. This codes for CASSRVTSGGADTGELFF.

The V call is TRBV11-2, the J call TRBJ2-2; TRBD2 agrees at 11 bases. CDR3 length: 14 residues. The V gene's germline CDR1 is SGHAT and CDR2 FQNNGV. V shed 5 bases, J shed 4 bases, and the junction held 0 bases outside the gene matches. CDR3 in amino acids: CASSGLAGTGELFF. The CDR3 DNA sequence: TGTGCCAGCAGCGGACTAGCGGGCACCGGGGAGCTGTTTTTT. Together with reference TRBV11-2 and TRBJ2-2, the CDR3 gives the full variable domain: EAGVAQSPRYKIIEKRQSVAFWCNPISGHATLYWYQQILGQGPKLLIQFQNNGVVDDSQLPKDRFSAERLKGVDSTLKIQPAKLEDSAVYLCASSGLAGTGELFFGEGSRLTVL.

The sample holds a few counts of this clonotype. The V gene is TRBV12-3 or TRBV12-4, the J gene TRBJ1-1; possibly TRBD1 for D (5 bases). CDR3 length: 17 residues. V was cut by 7 bases and J by 3 bases, with 24 bases left in between. CDR3 bases: TGTGCCAGCACCCGTCAGGGTCTAGGGAATCGGTACACTGAAGCTTTCTTT. The encoded protein is CASTRQGLGNRYTEAFF.